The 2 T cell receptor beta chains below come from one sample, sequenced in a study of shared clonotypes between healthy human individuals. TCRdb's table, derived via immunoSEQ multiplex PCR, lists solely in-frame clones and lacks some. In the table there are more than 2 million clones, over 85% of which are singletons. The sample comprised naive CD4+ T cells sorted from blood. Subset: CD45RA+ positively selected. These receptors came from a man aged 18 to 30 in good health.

CDR3 bases: TGCAGTGCATACGGGGGCTACGAGCAGTACTTC. This encodes CSAYGGYEQYF. This chain links TRBV20-1 with TRBJ2-7; maybe TRBD2 (6 bases). V was shortened by 6 bases and J by 3 bases, with 9 bases between the two germline ends. There are 11 residues in the CDR3. Germline V gene lookup returns CDR1 DFQATT and CDR2 SNEGSKA (reference sequence).

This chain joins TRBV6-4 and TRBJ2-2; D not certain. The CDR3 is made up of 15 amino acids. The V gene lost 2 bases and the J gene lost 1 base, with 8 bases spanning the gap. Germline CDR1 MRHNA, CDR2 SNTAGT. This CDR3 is CASSDQPMNTGELFF. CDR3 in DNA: TGTGCCAGCAGTGACCAACCGATGAACACCGGGGAGCTGTTTTTT.